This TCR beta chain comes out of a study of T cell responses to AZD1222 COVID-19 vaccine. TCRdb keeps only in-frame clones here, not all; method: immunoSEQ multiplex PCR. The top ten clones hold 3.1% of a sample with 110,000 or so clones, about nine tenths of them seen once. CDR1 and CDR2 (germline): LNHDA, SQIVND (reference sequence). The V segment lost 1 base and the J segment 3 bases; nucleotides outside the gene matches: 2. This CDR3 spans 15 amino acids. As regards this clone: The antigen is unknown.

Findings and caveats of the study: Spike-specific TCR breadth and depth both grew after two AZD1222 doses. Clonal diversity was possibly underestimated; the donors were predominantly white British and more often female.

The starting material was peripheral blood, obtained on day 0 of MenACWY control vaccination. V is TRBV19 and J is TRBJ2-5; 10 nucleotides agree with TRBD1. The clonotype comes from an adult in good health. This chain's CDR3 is CASSIGDRGKETQYF. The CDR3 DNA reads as TGTGCCAGTAGTATAGGGGACAGGGGTAAAGAGACCCAGTACTTC.